These T cell receptor beta chains were read from a single sample in a study of cytomegalovirus exposure and HLA in healthy donors. This table comes from immunoSEQ multiplex PCR, and its TCRdb copy is limited to in-frame clones, with some not included. The sample has around 90,000 clones, around 67% seen once. The sequenced sample consisted of PBMCs. The receptor source for this set is a human donor in good health. Both conserved end residues are part of each CDR3. A D gene is named only where the DNA matches it firmly. Where a row states a size, it is once, few, many or the class of an expanded clone; other rows omit it.

len	v_gene	j_gene	d_gene	abundance	CDR3nt	CDR3aa
16	TRBV2	TRBJ1-1	TRBD1	once	TGTGCCAGCAGTGAATATGGACGTAAGGGACAGGCCGAAGCTTTCTTT	CASSEYGRKGQAEAFF
13	TRBV19	TRBJ1-2	-	-	TGTGCCAGTAGTATAGCGGCAGGGGACGGCTACACCTTC	CASSIAAGDGYTF
16	TRBV13	TRBJ1-6	TRBD1	-	TGTGCCAGCAGCTTAGCAGGAGGGACAGGGGCGTCACCCCTCCACTTT	CASSLAGGTGASPLHF
16	TRBV5-1	TRBJ2-5	-	-	TGCGCCAGCAGCTTGACGGTCGCAGGGGTTCAAGAGACCCAGTACTTC	CASSLTVAGVQETQYF
15	TRBV6-1	TRBJ1-5	TRBD1	few	TGTGCCAGCAGTGAAGCCCTACAGGGGAGGCAGCCCCAGCATTTT	CASSEALQGRQPQHF
13	TRBV18	TRBJ1-3	TRBD1	-	TGTGCCAGCTCACCGGGCCGCGACAGGGTCATATATTTT	CASSPGRDRVIYF
12	TRBV29-1	TRBJ1-1	-	-	TGCAGCGTTCCAATACAGGGAGCAAAGGCTTTCTTT	CSVPIQGAKAFF
15	TRBV2	TRBJ1-4	TRBD1	-	TGTGCCAGCAGTGAAGCGGGCAGGGGGCATGAAAAACTGTTTTTT	CASSEAGRGHEKLFF
14	TRBV7-8	TRBJ2-7	-	few	TGTGCCAGCAGCTTAGTCCGGGGAGGTTACGAGCAGTACTTC	CASSLVRGGYEQYF
15	TRBV6-5	TRBJ1-2	-	-	TGTGCCAGCAGTTACCAACCCCGGGTGATAGATGGCTACACCTTC	CASSYQPRVIDGYTF